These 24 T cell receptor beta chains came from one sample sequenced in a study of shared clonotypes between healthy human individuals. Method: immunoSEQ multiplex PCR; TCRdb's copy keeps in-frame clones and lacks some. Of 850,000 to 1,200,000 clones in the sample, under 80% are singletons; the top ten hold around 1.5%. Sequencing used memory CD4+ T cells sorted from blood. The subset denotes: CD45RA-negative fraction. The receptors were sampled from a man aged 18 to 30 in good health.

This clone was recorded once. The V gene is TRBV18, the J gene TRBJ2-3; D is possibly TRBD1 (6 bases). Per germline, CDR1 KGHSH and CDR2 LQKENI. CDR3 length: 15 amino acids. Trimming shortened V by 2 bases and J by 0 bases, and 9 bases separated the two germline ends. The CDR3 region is CASSPWQGSTDTQYF. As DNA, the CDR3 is TGTGCCAGCTCACCATGGCAGGGGAGCACAGATACGCAGTATTTT.

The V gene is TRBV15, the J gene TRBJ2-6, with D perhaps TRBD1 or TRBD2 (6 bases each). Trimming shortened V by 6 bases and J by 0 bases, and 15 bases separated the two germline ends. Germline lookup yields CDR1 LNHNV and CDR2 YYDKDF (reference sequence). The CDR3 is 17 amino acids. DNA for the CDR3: TGTGCCACCAGTGAGAGGGGGGTCCACTCTGGGGCCAACGTCCTGACTTTC. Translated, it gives CATSERGVHSGANVLTF.

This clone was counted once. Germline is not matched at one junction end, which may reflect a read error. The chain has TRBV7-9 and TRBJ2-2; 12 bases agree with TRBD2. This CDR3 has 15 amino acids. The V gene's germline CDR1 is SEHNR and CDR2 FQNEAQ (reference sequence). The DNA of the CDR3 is TGTGCCAGCAGCCTAGCGGGAGGGCCCACCGGGGAGCTGTTTTTT. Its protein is CASSLAGGPTGELFF.

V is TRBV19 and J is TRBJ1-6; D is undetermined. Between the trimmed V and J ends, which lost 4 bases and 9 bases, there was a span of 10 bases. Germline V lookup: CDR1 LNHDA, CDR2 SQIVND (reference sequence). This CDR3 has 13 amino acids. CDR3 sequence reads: CASSSLKGSPLHF. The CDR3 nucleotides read TGTGCCAGTAGTAGCCTAAAGGGTTCACCCCTCCACTTT.

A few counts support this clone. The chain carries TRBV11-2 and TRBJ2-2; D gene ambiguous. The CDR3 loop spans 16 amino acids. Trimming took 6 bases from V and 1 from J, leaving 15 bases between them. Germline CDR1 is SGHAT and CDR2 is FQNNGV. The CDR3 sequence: CASSPTGLGNTGELFF. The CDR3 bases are TGTGCCAGCAGTCCCACCGGTCTGGGGAACACCGGGGAGCTGTTTTTT.

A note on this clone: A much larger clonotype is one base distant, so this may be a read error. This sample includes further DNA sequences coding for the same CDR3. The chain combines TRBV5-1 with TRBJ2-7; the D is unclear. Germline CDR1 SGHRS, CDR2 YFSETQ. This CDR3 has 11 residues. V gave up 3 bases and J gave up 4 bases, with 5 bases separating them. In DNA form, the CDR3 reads TGCGCCAGCAGCTCATCTTACGAGCAGTACTTC. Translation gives CASSSSYEQYF.

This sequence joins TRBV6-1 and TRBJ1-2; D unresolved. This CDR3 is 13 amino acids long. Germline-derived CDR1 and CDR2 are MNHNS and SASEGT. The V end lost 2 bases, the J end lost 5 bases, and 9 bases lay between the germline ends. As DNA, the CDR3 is TGTGCCAGCAGTGAAAGGGAGGCATATGGCTACACCTTC. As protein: CASSEREAYGYTF.

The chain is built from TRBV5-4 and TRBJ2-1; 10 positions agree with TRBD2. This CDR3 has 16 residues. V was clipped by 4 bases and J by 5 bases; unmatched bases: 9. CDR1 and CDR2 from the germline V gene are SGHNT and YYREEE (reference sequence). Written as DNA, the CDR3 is TGTGCCAGCAGCCCCCAGACTCTAGCGGGGGACAATGAGCAGTTCTTC. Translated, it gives CASSPQTLAGDNEQFF.

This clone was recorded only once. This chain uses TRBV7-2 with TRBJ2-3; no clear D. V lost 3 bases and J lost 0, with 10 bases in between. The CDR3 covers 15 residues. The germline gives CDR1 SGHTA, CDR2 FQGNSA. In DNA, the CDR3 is TGTGCCAGCAGCTTGACCGGGCACAGCACAGATACGCAGTATTTT. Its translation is CASSLTGHSTDTQYF.

CDR3 DNA: TGTGCCAGCACCCTTAACAGGGGGCGGGTGAATGAGCAGTTCTTC. As protein: CASTLNRGRVNEQFF. The V gene is TRBV7-2, the J gene TRBJ2-1, with 9 bases matching TRBD1. This CDR3 comprises 15 residues. Losses at the gene ends were 7 bases for V and 7 bases for J; bases not matched to a gene: 11. Germline CDR1 SGHTA, CDR2 FQGNSA.

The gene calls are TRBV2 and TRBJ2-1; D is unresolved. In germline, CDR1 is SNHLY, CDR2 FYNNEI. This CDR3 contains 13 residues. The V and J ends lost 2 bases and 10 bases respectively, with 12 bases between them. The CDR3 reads CASSEQLGMEQFF. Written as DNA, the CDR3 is TGTGCCAGCAGTGAACAACTGGGAATGGAGCAGTTCTTC.

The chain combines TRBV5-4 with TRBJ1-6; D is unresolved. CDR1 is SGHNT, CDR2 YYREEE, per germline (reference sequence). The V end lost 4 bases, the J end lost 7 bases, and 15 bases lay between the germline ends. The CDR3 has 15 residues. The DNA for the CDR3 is TGTGCCAGCAGCGCCTCATCCGGATGGAATTCACCCCTCCACTTT. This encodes CASSASSGWNSPLHF.

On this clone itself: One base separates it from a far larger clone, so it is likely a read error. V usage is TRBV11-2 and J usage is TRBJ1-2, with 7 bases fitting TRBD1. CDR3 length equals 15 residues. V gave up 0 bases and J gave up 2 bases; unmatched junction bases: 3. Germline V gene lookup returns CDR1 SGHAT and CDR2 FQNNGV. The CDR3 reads CASSLDDRENYGYTF. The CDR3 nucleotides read TGTGCCAGCAGCTTAGATGACAGGGAAAACTATGGCTACACCTTC. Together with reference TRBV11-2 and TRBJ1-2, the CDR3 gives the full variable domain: EAGVAQSPRYKIIEKRQSVAFWCNPISGHATLYWYQQILGQGPKLLIQFQNNGVVDDSQLPKDRFSAERLKGVDSTLKIQPAKLEDSAVYLCASSLDDRENYGYTFGSGTRLTVV.

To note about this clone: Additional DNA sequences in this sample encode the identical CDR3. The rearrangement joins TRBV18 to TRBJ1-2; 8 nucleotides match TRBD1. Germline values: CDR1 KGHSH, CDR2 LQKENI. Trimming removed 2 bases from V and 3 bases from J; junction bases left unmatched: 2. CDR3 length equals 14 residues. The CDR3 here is CASSPGQGDYGYTF. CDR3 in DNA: TGTGCCAGCTCACCAGGACAGGGAGACTATGGCTACACCTTC.

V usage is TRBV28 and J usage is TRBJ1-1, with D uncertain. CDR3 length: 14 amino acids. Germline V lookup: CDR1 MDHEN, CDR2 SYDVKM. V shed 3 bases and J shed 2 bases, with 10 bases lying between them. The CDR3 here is CASSFNRRNTEAFF. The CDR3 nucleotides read TGTGCCAGCAGTTTTAACAGACGAAACACTGAAGCTTTCTTT.

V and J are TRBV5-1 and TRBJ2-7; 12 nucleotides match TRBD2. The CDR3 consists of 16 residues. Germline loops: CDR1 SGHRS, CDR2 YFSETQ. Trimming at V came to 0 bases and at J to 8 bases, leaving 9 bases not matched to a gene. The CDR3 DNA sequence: TGCGCCAGCAGCTTGGCAGGACTAGCGGGAAGAGACAAGCAGTACTTC. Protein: CASSLAGLAGRDKQYF. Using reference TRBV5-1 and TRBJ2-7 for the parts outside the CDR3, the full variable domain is KAGVTQTPRYLIKTRGQQVTLSCSPISGHRSVSWYQQTPGQGLQFLFEYFSETQRNKGNFPGRFSGRQFSNSRSEMNVSTLELGDSALYLCASSLAGLAGRDKQYFGPGTRLTVT.

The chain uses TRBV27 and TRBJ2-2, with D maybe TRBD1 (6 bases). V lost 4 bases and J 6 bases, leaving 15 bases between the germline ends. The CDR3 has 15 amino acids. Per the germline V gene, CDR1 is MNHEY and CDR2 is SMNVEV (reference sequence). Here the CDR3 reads CASSSRDTRSGELFF. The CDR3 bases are TGTGCCAGCAGTTCCCGGGACACCCGATCCGGGGAGCTGTTTTTT.

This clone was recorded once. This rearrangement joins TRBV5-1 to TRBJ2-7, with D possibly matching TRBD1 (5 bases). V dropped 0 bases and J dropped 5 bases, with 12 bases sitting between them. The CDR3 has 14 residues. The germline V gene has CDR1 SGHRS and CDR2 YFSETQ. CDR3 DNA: TGCGCCAGCAGCTTGGGACAGAAGGTCCACGAGCAGTACTTC. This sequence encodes CASSLGQKVHEQYF.

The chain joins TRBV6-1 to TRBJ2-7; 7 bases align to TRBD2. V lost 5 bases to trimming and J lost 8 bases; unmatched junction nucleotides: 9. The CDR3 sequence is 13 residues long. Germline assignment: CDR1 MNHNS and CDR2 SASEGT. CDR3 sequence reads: CASSLLAEFKQYF. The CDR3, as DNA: TGTGCCAGCAGTTTGCTAGCGGAGTTCAAGCAGTACTTC.

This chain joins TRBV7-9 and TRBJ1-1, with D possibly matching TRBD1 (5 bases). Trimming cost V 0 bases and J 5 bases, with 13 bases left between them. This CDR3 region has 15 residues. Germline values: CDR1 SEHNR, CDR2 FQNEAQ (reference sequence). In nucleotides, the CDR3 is TGTGCCAGCAGCTTAGCCGGGGGTTTGGGGACTGAAGCTTTCTTT. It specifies CASSLAGGLGTEAFF.

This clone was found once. The CDR3 coding sequence is TGTGCCTGGAATCCGCGGGGGGGCTACAATGAGCAGTTCTTC. It specifies CAWNPRGGYNEQFF. The rearrangement joins TRBV30 to TRBJ2-1, with 9 bases matching TRBD2. The CDR3 totals 14 residues. Germline CDR1 and CDR2: GTSNPN and SVGIG (reference sequence). V was pared by 4 bases and J by 3 bases, with 4 bases of the junction left unmatched.

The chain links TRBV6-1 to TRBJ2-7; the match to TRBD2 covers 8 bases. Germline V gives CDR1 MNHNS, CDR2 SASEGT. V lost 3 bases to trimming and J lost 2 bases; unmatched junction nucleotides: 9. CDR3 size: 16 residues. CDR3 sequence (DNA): TGTGCCAGCAGTGACTTGGGTAGCGGGGCCCCCTACGAGCAGTACTTC. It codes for CASSDLGSGAPYEQYF.

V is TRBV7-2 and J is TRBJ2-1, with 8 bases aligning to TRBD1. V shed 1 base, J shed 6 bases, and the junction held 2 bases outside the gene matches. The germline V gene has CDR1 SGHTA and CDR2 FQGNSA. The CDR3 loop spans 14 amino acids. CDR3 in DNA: TGTGCCAGCAGCTTAGGGACAGGGTCCAATGAGCAGTTCTTC. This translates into CASSLGTGSNEQFF.

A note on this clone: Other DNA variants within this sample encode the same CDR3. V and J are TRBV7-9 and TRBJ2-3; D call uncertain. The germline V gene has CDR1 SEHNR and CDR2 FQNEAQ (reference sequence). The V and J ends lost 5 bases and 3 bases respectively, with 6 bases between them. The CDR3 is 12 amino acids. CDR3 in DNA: TGTGCCAGCAGCCTGGAAACAGATACGCAGTATTTT. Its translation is CASSLETDTQYF. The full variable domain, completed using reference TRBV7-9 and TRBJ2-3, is DTGVSQNPRHKITKRGQNVTFRCDPISEHNRLYWYRQTLGQGPEFLTYFQNEAQLEKSRLLSDRFSAERPKGSFSTLEIQRTEQGDSAMYLCASSLETDTQYFGPGTRLTVL.